This T cell receptor (beta chain) was sequenced for a study of T cells in Graves' hyperthyroidism and ophthalmopathy. Amplification targeted TCR beta CDR3 regions from RNA transcripts. First-round RT-PCR of the TCR CDR3 relied on the HTBI primer set. From the multiplex PCR reads, TCRdb called clonotypes with MiXCR, one entry per CDR3 protein. The repertoire holds under 550,000 distinct CDR3 sequences, with 20% as singletons. The germline gives CDR1 MNHNS, CDR2 SASEGT. V lost 6 bases, J lost 2 bases, and 5 bases lay in between. The CDR3 contains 12 residues. The gene calls are TRBV6-1 and TRBJ1-3; the D is unclear. Material: blood. The clonotype was recovered from a man aged 40-55 years with Graves' ophthalmopathy. As DNA, the CDR3 is TGTGCCAGCAGCCGCCCTGGAAACACCATATATTTT. Amino acid sequence: CASSRPGNTIYF.